The clone carrying this T cell receptor beta chain showed up just a few times. Its antigen is currently unknown. This specimen comes from a study of beta chain features in type 1 diabetes. Whole-study findings and limits: Among patients, naive, central memory and Treg TCRB repertoires appeared more similar than among healthy donors. Any HLA type influence on TCRB rearrangement was left unresolved here. Junctions at VDJ sites from type 1 diabetes patients had fewer insertions and more deletions. All four CD4+ subsets from Type 1 diabetes patients carried moderately but significantly shorter TCRB CDR3s.

What was sequenced were expressed TCRB transcripts, since all of the isolated RNA had been reverse transcribed. It was found that naive, central memory and regulatory T cell samples averaged approximately 3.9 million reads. Clones were read by immunoSEQ multiplex PCR, and TCRdb kept only the in-frame ones, dropping some. The top ten clones hold 4.2% of a sample with 20,000 to 30,000 clones, roughly 69% of them seen once. CDR1 is LNHDA, CDR2 SQIVND, per germline (reference sequence). The CDR3 contains 12 residues. V lost 3 bases to trimming and J lost 16 bases; unmatched junction nucleotides: 9. The TCR originated in a man between 18 and 29 years old with type 1 diabetes. The sample was Tregs from blood. This chain connects TRBV19 to TRBJ2-1; 7 bases are shared with TRBD2. CDR3 loop: CASSMRGRALFF. The CDR3 coding sequence is TGTGCCAGTAGTATGCGGGGGAGGGCGCTATTCTTC.